This T cell receptor (beta chain) was found in a study of T cells in Graves' hyperthyroidism and ophthalmopathy. Unmatched junction bases numbered 5, after V lost 0 bases and J lost 6 bases. This CDR3 is built from 15 residues. CDR1 is SGHAT, CDR2 FQNNGV, per germline. The table lists this clonotype with many counts. The antigen is not known. TCR beta CDR3 sequences were amplified from RNA transcripts. TCR CDR3 regions were first amplified by RT-PCR with HTBI primers. In TCRdb, the multiplex PCR reads were re-called with MiXCR into one record per CDR3 protein. Of some 510,000 distinct CDR3 sequences in the sample, roughly 20% are singletons; the top ten hold about a quarter. Study conclusions and caveats: Blood also held most thyroid clonotypes expanded beyond 0.001. Ophthalmopathy onset followed model prediction by a median approximately 5.9 months.

Those with hyperthyroidism were 18 to 65 years old, newly diagnosed, and ill for under 2 months. Lactation, pregnancy, other autoimmune disease or uncontrolled infection led to exclusion of patients. Sequenced sample: blood. This clonotype was sampled from a young man with Graves' hyperthyroidism. The V call is TRBV11-2, the J call TRBJ2-3; TRBD2 agrees at 8 bases. The CDR3 reads CASSLDAGGLDTQYF. DNA for the CDR3: TGTGCCAGCAGCTTAGACGCGGGGGGATTGGATACGCAGTATTTT.